This paragraph reports one TCR beta chain. Clinical history as reported by participants underpinned cohort assignment. The CDR3 has 15 amino acids. Trimming pared 3 bases from V and 4 bases from J, leaving 13 bases between. Germline V gene data show CDR1 as MDHEN and CDR2 as SYDVKM. The data are from a study of blood T cell repertoires in COVID-19. Generated by immunoSEQ multiplex PCR, the TCRdb table keeps only in-frame clones and is missing some. Of about 200,000 clones in the sample, more than 75% were seen once. Sequencing used PBMCs or T cells enriched from blood (not recorded which). This clonotype was sampled from a woman in her fifties or sixties with acute COVID-19. The V gene is TRBV28, the J gene TRBJ1-3; weak D call: TRBD1 (5 bases). The CDR3 protein is CASSFVRVAGNTIYF. DNA of the CDR3: TGTGCCAGCAGTTTCGTCAGGGTAGCCGGAAACACCATATATTTT.